The entry below describes one TCR beta chain. This clonotype was detected a few times. Its antigen is not yet known. It has no much larger one-base neighbor in the sample; base qualities were not kept. Library creation used RT-PCR. Sequencing instrument: Illumina HiSeq 2500. TCRdb reprocessing: public reads trimmed at Q25 with fastp, clones called with MiXCR, in-frame beta chains kept. Under each unique CDR3 protein, matching rows form one entry showing the most common genes and DNA. This sample holds more than 550,000 distinct CDR3 sequences; roughly 12% were observed only once. The ten top clones hold approximately 11% of the sample. The sample belongs to a study of response to subunit inactivated influenza vaccine (dated by TCRdb to the late 2010s). Study-wide context: Deep quantitative profiling of the T cell receptor repertoire was used in the study to follow responses to a trivalent subunit inactivated influenza vaccine.

The research as a whole found: According to the authors, only a limited number of new T cells may be recruited by each seasonal influenza vaccination.

In addition, the sample was reused for a study of T cells expressing NK-cell markers. Per that second paper: 5'RACE template switching, by which a universal primer site and unique molecular identifiers were added, was used to make TCR beta cDNA libraries. Three sorted T-cell subsets (CD3+CD56+NKG2C+, CD3+CD56+NKG2C- and CD3+CD56-NKG2C+) from 7 to 9 donors had their TCR beta-chain repertoires profiled. Among the eight sequenced donors, only one was HCMV-seronegative, while the other seven were HCMV-seropositive. In several experiments an anti-gammadeltaTCR antibody was added to restrict sorting to alphabetaTCR-expressing T cells. In six donors, the dominant CD3+CD56+NKG2C+ clonotypes ranked among the top 10 CD8+ clonotypes, making up 1.0-7.0% of CD8+ T cells. Those dominant clonotypes were again the most abundant among CD3+CD56-NKG2C+ cells in four donors, at about 25-60.1%. Whether the expanded NKG2C-expressing T cell clones were specific for HCMV antigens remained unclear. Randomly selected healthy volunteers, three men and five women, were used as the eight sequenced donors. A commercial ELISA kit detecting HCMV-specific IgG in serum was used to determine HCMV serostatus. Ficoll density gradient centrifugation was used to isolate peripheral blood mononuclear cells from blood. For roughly six donors, bulk peripheral blood T-cell repertoires were also sequenced from unsorted PBMC. Priming for cDNA synthesis came from the TCR beta constant segment, and two successive PCR amplification steps followed. The libraries were sequenced on Illumina HiSeq 2000/2500, MiSeq or NextSeq, producing 2 x 150 bp reads. Reads were demultiplexed and grouped by UMI with MIGEC, and clonotypes were assembled and quantified with MiTCR. To remove erroneous sequences, TCR cDNA sequences were retained only when supported by two or more reads. Downstream repertoire analysis used the tcR package, and clonotypes were matched across fractions by CDR3 nucleotide sequence plus V segment. VDJmatch was used to annotate antigen specificity against VDJdb, with one amino acid substitution in CDR3 permitted.

This specimen was PBMCs from blood, taken on the day of vaccination. The TCR sequence derives from a man aged 50 to 60 who received an inactivated influenza vaccine. Donor details come from another sample of the same person, matched by shared clones.

The CDR3 here reads CKTDTDYNEQFF. The DNA sequence is given as TGCAAGACCGACACTGACTACAATGAGCAGTTCTTC. The chain is made from TRBV20-1 and TRBJ2-1; the D gene assignment is ambiguous. Including the terminal cysteine and phenylalanine, the CDR3 comprises 12 residues. Of all the DNA, just the CDR3 is kept, 36 bases in frame from base 1. From the germline V gene (reference sequence), CDR1 is DFQATT and CDR2 is SNEGSKA.